Sequencing of this TCR beta chain was carried out in a study of blood T cell repertoires in COVID-19. Study as a whole: Samples taken during acute and convalescent COVID-19 were collected in the United States, Italy and Spain.

Assay used: immunoSEQ multiplex PCR; TCRdb lists only in-frame clones, some missing. This sample has about 170,000 clones; around 79% occur once, and the top ten carry around 19%. Trimming removed 4 bases from V and 4 bases from J; junction bases left unmatched: 3. The CDR3 extends over 14 amino acids. The germline V gene encodes CDR1 LGHDT and CDR2 YNNKEL (reference sequence). The chain uses TRBV3-1 (or the pseudogene TRBV3-2) and TRBJ2-5; 10 nucleotides match TRBD1. The sequencing sample was made of PBMCs or T cells enriched from blood (not recorded which). The origin of this receptor is a woman in her seventies in a cohort exposed to, infected with or recovered from COVID-19 (not recorded which). CDR3 sequence: CASSRTGGGETQYF. CDR3 nucleotides: TGTGCCAGCAGCCGGACAGGGGGAGGAGAGACCCAGTACTTC.